The clone carrying this T cell receptor beta chain was seen a single time. This sample was included in a study of blood T cells in healthy people across ages. Study summary: Every two T cells gave about one barcoded beta molecule via template switching.

The CDR3 runs 14 residues. Per germline, CDR1 WSHSY and CDR2 SAAADI. It was with a sample-barcoded 5' primer and a J-beta primer mix that a second PCR of roughly 7 to 12 cycles was run. Each cDNA molecule, via a template-switch adaptor with 12 random nucleotides, was tagged. TCRdb re-called the 5' RACE reads with MiXCR, one entry per CDR3 protein. This sample has 800,000 to 1,000,000 distinct CDR3 sequences, with around 48% found just once. The gene calls are TRBV10-2 and TRBJ2-1, with unresolved D. The J call may be wrong; the DNA end is better matched by TRBJ2-7. What was sequenced was blood. The clonotype originates from a young man in good health. CDR3 loop: CASTDILSYNEQYF. The CDR3 DNA reads TGCGCCAGCACAGACATACTCTCCTACAATGAGCAGTACTTC.